This T cell receptor (beta chain) emerged from a study of T cell changes during pregnancy in multiple sclerosis. The sample holds one count of this clone. Germline V gene lookup returns CDR1 KGHSH and CDR2 LQKENI. The V end was cut by 7 bases, the J end by 1 base, with 9 bases between. This CDR3 has 13 amino acids. Measured with immunoSEQ multiplex PCR; TCRdb has only the in-frame clones, and not every one. This table holds about 75,000 clones, roughly 94% found once. This receptor was identified in a female donor with multiple sclerosis, enrolled in a pregnancy study. This chain joins TRBV18 and TRBJ2-3; TRBD2 might be the D (5 bases). This sample comprised CD4+ T cells from peripheral blood mononuclear cells, obtained after pregnancy. The CDR3 sequence: CASFPGGTDTQYF. The CDR3 DNA sequence: TGTGCCAGCTTCCCCGGGGGCACAGATACGCAGTATTTT.